What follows are 24 T cell receptor beta chains derived from one specimen sequenced in a study of OX40 agonist ivuxolimab in advanced cancers. The method was immunoSEQ multiplex PCR; TCRdb's version includes in-frame clones alone and lacks a portion of them. The sample records under 20,000 clones, around 82% being singletons. Sample: CD4+ or CD8+ T cells sorted from blood, taken in a trial of the OX40 agonist ivuxolimab. These receptors were obtained from an adult with an advanced solid tumor such as melanoma, head and neck, liver or kidney cancer.

The chain has TRBV28 and TRBJ2-7, with D possibly being TRBD1 (6 bases). CDR3 length: 14 residues. The V and J ends lost 4 bases and 3 bases respectively, with 13 bases between them. Germline CDR1 reads MDHEN; CDR2 reads SYDVKM. The CDR3 bases are TGTGCCAGCAGTTCCGGACAGAAATTCTACGAGCAGTACTTC. The encoded protein is CASSSGQKFYEQYF.

This clone was seen only once. The J gene is TRBJ2-7, the V gene TRBV19; 7 bases line up with TRBD1. The CDR3 covers 18 residues. Germline V CDR1 and CDR2: LNHDA, SQIVND (reference sequence). V was clipped by 9 bases and J by 1 base; unmatched bases: 21. This chain's CDR3 is CASTPALLTGTASYEQYF. The CDR3 DNA reads TGTGCCAGCACCCCAGCCCTCTTAACCGGGACAGCGTCCTACGAGCAGTACTTC.

The chain carries TRBV6-6 and TRBJ1-1; a possible D gene is TRBD1 (6 bases). Trimming took off 11 bases at V and 3 bases at J, with 16 bases between the two ends. The CDR3 extends over 13 amino acids. Germline values: CDR1 MNHNY, CDR2 SVGAGI (reference sequence). DNA of the CDR3: TGTGCCTGTTCCGGGACATTATACACTGAAGCTTTCTTT. Translating gives CACSGTLYTEAFF.

The chain joins TRBV6-6 to TRBJ2-5, with 9 positions matching TRBD2. Matching the DNA end better, TRBJ2-7 makes the J call doubtful. The CDR3 is 16 residues long. Germline V CDR1 and CDR2: MNHNY, SVGAGI (reference sequence). CDR3 region: CASSPQTSGSSYEQYF. CDR3 sequence (DNA): TGTGCCAGCAGTCCCCAGACTAGCGGCAGCTCCTACGAGCAGTACTTC.

J is TRBJ2-2 and V is TRBV15; 7 bases are a match to TRBD1. V was clipped by 8 bases and J by 0 bases; unmatched bases: 3. In germline, CDR1 is LNHNV, CDR2 YYDKDF (reference sequence). There are 14 residues in the CDR3. CDR3 residues: CATAGTANTGELFF. Written as DNA, the CDR3 is TGTGCCACCGCTGGGACAGCGAACACCGGGGAGCTGTTTTTT.

This rearrangement joins TRBV10-1 to TRBJ1-1; D is undetermined. V gave up 4 bases and J gave up 10 bases, with 13 bases separating them. This CDR3 has 12 residues. The germline V gene encodes CDR1 WNHNN and CDR2 SYGVQD (reference sequence). In DNA, the CDR3 is TGCGCCAGCAGTGGTAGGGAATTTGGAGCTTTCTTT. This gives the protein CASSGREFGAFF.

This sequence joins TRBV6-5 and TRBJ1-2; possibly TRBD1 for D (6 bases). Germline V gives CDR1 MNHEY, CDR2 SVGAGI. V gave up 5 bases and J gave up 4 bases, with 17 bases separating them. The CDR3 is 15 amino acids. CDR3 sequence reads: CASSLGPDRPYGYTF. The CDR3 nucleotides are TGTGCCAGCAGTCTAGGACCCGACAGGCCCTATGGCTACACCTTC.

This clone is medium-sized (0.01 to 0.1%) within its sample. The chain joins TRBV28 to TRBJ1-1, with 7 bases fitting TRBD1. The V segment lost 5 bases and the J segment 4 bases; nucleotides outside the gene matches: 7. Germline V gene sequence: CDR1 MDHEN, CDR2 SYDVKM. There are 14 residues in the CDR3. The CDR3: CASSLRGLGTEAFF. In nucleotides, the CDR3 is TGTGCCAGCAGTCTGAGGGGGCTGGGCACTGAAGCTTTCTTT.

The chain employs TRBV2 and TRBJ2-7; D tentatively fits TRBD1 or TRBD2 (5 bases each). The germline V gene has CDR1 SNHLY and CDR2 FYNNEI. Trimming shortened V by 4 bases and J by 0 bases, and 13 bases separated the two germline ends. The CDR3 loop spans 15 amino acids. In DNA form, the CDR3 reads TGTGCCAGCAGTGGAGGGACGCGGAGCTCCTACGAGCAGTACTTC. Protein sequence: CASSGGTRSSYEQYF.

This clone was seen a handful of times. The J gene is TRBJ1-6, the V gene TRBV28; 8 positions agree with TRBD1. V dropped 4 bases and J dropped 4; count of bases not matched to a gene: 9. Germline V gene sequence: CDR1 MDHEN, CDR2 SYDVKM. There are 17 residues in the CDR3. The CDR3 here is CASSSPPGGGYNSPLHF. As DNA, the CDR3 is TGTGCCAGCAGTTCACCTCCAGGGGGCGGGTATAATTCACCCCTCCACTTT.

The chain couples TRBV15 to TRBJ2-3; 10 bases fit TRBD2. From germline, CDR1 is LNHNV and CDR2 YYDKDF (reference sequence). The length of the CDR3 is 19 residues. V shed 3 bases, J shed 2 bases, and the junction held 14 bases outside the gene matches. The CDR3 region is CATSRRGFQRGGTTDTQYF. The CDR3 nucleotides read TGTGCCACCAGCAGGAGGGGGTTCCAGCGGGGGGGCACCACAGATACGCAGTATTTT. The full variable domain, in which reference TRBV15 and TRBJ2-3 provide the parts outside the CDR3, is DAMVIQNPRYQVTQFGKPVTLSCSQTLNHNVMYWYQQKSSQAPKLLFHYYDKDFNNEADTPDNFQSRRPNTSFCFLDIRSPGLGDTAMYLCATSRRGFQRGGTTDTQYFGPGTRLTVL.

V usage is TRBV4-2 and J usage is TRBJ1-4; D gene unclear. The CDR3 totals 15 residues. Germline CDR1 and CDR2: LGHNA and YNFKEQ. Between the trimmed V and J ends, which lost 4 bases and 0 bases, there was a span of 9 bases. This CDR3 reads CASSRYTTTNEKLFF. The CDR3 region has the DNA TGTGCCAGCAGCCGATACACCACAACTAATGAAAAACTGTTTTTT.

V gene TRBV29-1 combines with J gene TRBJ2-1; 7 bases are shared with TRBD1. J gave up 4 bases and V 4 bases, and 7 bases lay outside the gene matches. CDR3 size: 14 residues. Germline V gene data show CDR1 as SQVTM and CDR2 as ANQGSEA. The CDR3 here is CSVVTGAIYNEQFF. The CDR3 DNA reads TGCAGCGTTGTAACAGGGGCTATTTACAATGAGCAGTTCTTC.

This clone was picked up one time. The rearrangement joins TRBV6-5 to TRBJ2-3; 10 bases align to TRBD2. This CDR3 region has 16 residues. Germline V gene sequence: CDR1 MNHEY, CDR2 SVGAGI. V gave up 2 bases and J gave up 2 bases; unmatched junction bases: 4. The CDR3, as DNA: TGTGCCAGCAGTTACGTTGGGACTAGCGACACAGATACGCAGTATTTT. This encodes CASSYVGTSDTDTQYF.

This chain joins TRBV28 and TRBJ2-1; D remains ambiguous. CDR1 is MDHEN, CDR2 SYDVKM, per germline. Trimming pared 10 bases from V and 0 bases from J, leaving 16 bases between. The CDR3 extends over 15 amino acids. CDR3 sequence: CATRLSASSYNEQFF. CDR3 bases: TGTGCCACAAGGTTGAGCGCGAGCTCCTACAATGAGCAGTTCTTC.

The gene calls are TRBV25-1 and TRBJ1-5; 9 nucleotides align to TRBD1. This CDR3 has 15 residues. The germline V gene encodes CDR1 MGHDK and CDR2 SYGVNS. V shed 6 bases, J shed 2 bases, and the junction held 5 bases outside the gene matches. This chain's CDR3 is CASSDRTGGNQPQHF. The DNA of the CDR3 is TGTGCCAGCAGCGATCGGACAGGGGGCAATCAGCCCCAGCATTTT.

The chain has TRBV6-6 and TRBJ1-2, with TRBD1 as a possible D gene (5 bases). CDR1 and CDR2 from the germline V gene are MNHNY and SVGAGI (reference sequence). Trimming removed 2 bases at V and 6 bases at J, with 13 bases between. This CDR3 has 14 residues. The CDR3: CASSYLGGDDGYTF. The DNA for the CDR3 is TGTGCCAGCAGTTACCTGGGGGGAGACGATGGCTACACCTTC.

V is TRBV5-1 and J is TRBJ2-7; D ambiguous. CDR3 length equals 13 residues. Germline assignment: CDR1 SGHRS and CDR2 YFSETQ. Between the trimmed V and J ends, which lost 4 bases and 1 base, there was a span of 9 bases. CDR3 in amino acids: CASSVGSSYEQYF. The CDR3 DNA follows: TGCGCCAGCAGCGTAGGGTCTTCCTACGAGCAGTACTTC.

In nucleotides, the CDR3 is TGTGCCAGCAGTCTAGGACCCGACAGGCCCTATGGCTACACCTTC. It yields the protein CASSLGPDRPYGYTF. The V gene is TRBV6-6, the J gene TRBJ1-2; D is perhaps TRBD1 (6 bases). The germline V gene has CDR1 MNHNY and CDR2 SVGAGI (reference sequence). Trimming removed 5 bases at V and 4 bases at J, with 17 bases between. The CDR3 spans 15 residues.

The chain joins TRBV6-5 to TRBJ2-2, with D possibly being TRBD2 (6 bases). The CDR3 extends over 12 amino acids. V lost 5 bases to trimming and J lost 6 bases, with 7 bases between them. CDR1 and CDR2 (germline): MNHEY, SVGAGI. CDR3 sequence reads: CASSPGAGELFF. The CDR3 nucleotides read TGTGCCAGCAGTCCGGGGGCCGGGGAGCTGTTTTTT.

J is TRBJ2-7 and V is TRBV7-6; 10 nucleotides agree with TRBD2. Germline V lookup: CDR1 SGHVS, CDR2 FNYEAQ. V dropped 1 base and J dropped 3; count of bases not matched to a gene: 9. CDR3 length equals 17 residues. CDR3 DNA sequence: TGTGCCAGCAGCTTAGAGGCAGCGGGAGGGCTTCTCTACGAGCAGTACTTC. Its translation is CASSLEAAGGLLYEQYF. Complete variable domain (other parts from reference TRBV7-6 and TRBJ2-7): GAGVSQSPRYKVTKRGQDVALRCDPISGHVSLYWYRQALGQGPEFLTYFNYEAQQDKSGLPNDRFSAERPEGSISTLTIQRTEQRDSAMYRCASSLEAAGGLLYEQYFGPGTRLTVT.

The rearrangement uses TRBV19 and TRBJ2-1; 10 bases line up with TRBD1. This CDR3 comprises 18 residues. V was clipped by 1 base and J by 4 bases; unmatched bases: 10. Germline V gene data show CDR1 as LNHDA and CDR2 as SQIVND (reference sequence). CDR3 sequence: CASSIADRTGGIYNEQFF. The CDR3 DNA is TGTGCCAGTAGTATAGCCGACCGGACAGGGGGGATATACAATGAGCAGTTCTTC. The full variable domain, rest sourced from reference TRBV19 and TRBJ2-1, is DGGITQSPKYLFRKEGQNVTLSCEQNLNHDAMYWYRQDPGQGLRLIYYSQIVNDFQKGDIAEGYSVSREKKESFPLTVTSAQKNPTAFYLCASSIADRTGGIYNEQFFGPGTRLTVL.

This rearrangement joins TRBV25-1 to TRBJ2-5; TRBD1 is a possible D gene (5 bases). V lost 3 bases to trimming and J lost 5 bases, with 13 bases between them. The length of the CDR3 is 14 residues. The V gene's germline CDR1 is MGHDK and CDR2 SYGVNS. CDR3 region: CASSETALLETQYF. The CDR3, as DNA: TGTGCCAGCAGTGAGACAGCCCTGCTGGAGACCCAGTACTTC.

V is TRBV6-5 and J is TRBJ2-7; D is uncertain. CDR3 length equals 13 residues. The germline CDR1 and CDR2 sequences are MNHEY and SVGAGI. V shed 0 bases and J shed 5 bases, with 8 bases lying between them. For the CDR3, the DNA is TGTGCCAGCAGTTACTCAAACCGCAACGAGCAGTACTTC. It translates to CASSYSNRNEQYF.